A single sample gave rise to the 13 T cell receptor beta chains below, sequenced in a study of blood T cell repertoires in COVID-19. Profiled with immunoSEQ multiplex PCR; TCRdb holds only in-frame clones, not every one. The sample lists around 59,000 clones, 65% to 80% occurring once. Material: peripheral blood. These receptors were taken from a human donor in a cohort sampled during active COVID-19.

This clone was seen just once. V usage is TRBV28 and J usage is TRBJ2-1; 10 bases line up with TRBD1. V shed 5 bases, J shed 6 bases, and the junction held 7 bases outside the gene matches. The CDR3 extends over 15 amino acids. CDR1 and CDR2 (germline): MDHEN, SYDVKM. In DNA, the CDR3 is TGTGCCAGCAGTGAAACCGGGACAGGGGTCAATGAGCAGTTCTTC. Its translation is CASSETGTGVNEQFF.

This clone was observed a few times. The chain links TRBV11-2 to TRBJ2-5; the D gene is possibly TRBD2 (6 bases). The V end lost 5 bases, the J end lost 4 bases, and 14 bases lay between the germline ends. Germline V gene sequence: CDR1 SGHAT, CDR2 FQNNGV. This CDR3 is 14 amino acids long. The CDR3 nucleotides are TGTGCCAGCAGCGGGCTTTTGGGGGGAGAGACCCAGTACTTC. It specifies CASSGLLGGETQYF.

V and J are TRBV5-1 and TRBJ2-7; 7 positions match TRBD2. V dropped 2 bases and J dropped 6; count of bases not matched to a gene: 5. CDR1 is SGHRS, CDR2 YFSETQ, per germline. This CDR3 is 13 amino acids long. CDR3 bases: TGCGCCAGCAGCTTCTATCCGGGGGGCGAGCAGTACTTC. Protein sequence: CASSFYPGGEQYF.

This clone has just one count. This chain links TRBV11-3 with TRBJ2-1; D is perhaps TRBD2 (6 bases). Germline CDR1 and CDR2: SGHNT and YENEEA. CDR3 length equals 13 residues. Trimming pared 5 bases from V and 8 bases from J, leaving 13 bases between. The CDR3 DNA reads TGTGCCAGCAGCCCACTCGGGGGAGATGAGCAGTTCTTC. It specifies CASSPLGGDEQFF.

V and J are TRBV28 and TRBJ2-7, with 8 bases matching TRBD2. CDR3 size: 15 residues. CDR1 and CDR2 from the germline V gene are MDHEN and SYDVKM. V lost 6 bases, J lost 5 bases, and 12 bases stayed unmatched. CDR3 in DNA: TGTGCCAGCAGCACGAAAGCGGGAGTTAGGGACGAGCAGTACTTC. It is translated as CASSTKAGVRDEQYF.

V and J are TRBV29-1 and TRBJ1-4; 10 positions agree with TRBD1. Losses at the gene ends were 6 bases for V and 5 bases for J; bases not matched to a gene: 6. Germline CDR1 is SQVTM and CDR2 is ANQGSEA. The CDR3 is 14 residues long. CDR3 sequence reads: CSVEDRGANEKLFF. The CDR3 coding sequence is TGCAGCGTGGAGGACAGGGGGGCGAATGAAAAACTGTTTTTT.

The rearrangement links TRBV18 to TRBJ2-1; 7 positions agree with TRBD2. The CDR3 runs 15 residues. Germline V gene lookup returns CDR1 KGHSH and CDR2 LQKENI. V was clipped by 3 bases and J by 8 bases; unmatched bases: 10. CDR3 coding DNA: TGTGCCAGCTCACCGTTGGCTAGCGGCCTGGATGAGCAGTTCTTC. Its protein product is CASSPLASGLDEQFF.

The CDR3 loop is CASSQGSLAYTSTDTQYF. The DNA for the CDR3 is TGTGCCAGCAGCCAAGGTTCTCTAGCGTATACTAGCACAGATACGCAGTATTTT. The chain carries TRBV4-2 and TRBJ2-3; D possibly corresponds to TRBD2 (6 bases). The V end lost 1 base, the J end lost 0 bases, and 17 bases lay between the germline ends. The germline gives CDR1 LGHNA, CDR2 YNFKEQ. This CDR3 region has 18 residues.

This chain connects TRBV7-3 to TRBJ1-1; D remains unclear. The CDR3 has 13 residues. Germline V gene lookup returns CDR1 SGHTA and CDR2 FQGTGA. V lost 2 bases and J 4 bases, leaving 8 bases between the germline ends. The CDR3 nucleotides are TGTGCCAGCAGCTTATACCCCGGCACTGAAGCTTTCTTT. Its protein product is CASSLYPGTEAFF.

The chain links TRBV24-1 to TRBJ2-1, with TRBD2 identical over 7 bases. CDR3 length: 16 amino acids. Trimming cost V 0 bases and J 5 bases; bases outside gene matches: 6. Germline-derived CDR1 and CDR2 are KGHDR and SFDVKD. The CDR3 DNA follows: TGTGCCACCAGTGATTTGGGGCTAGCGGAGGACAATGAGCAGTTCTTC. This translates into CATSDLGLAEDNEQFF.

The chain recombines TRBV18 with TRBJ2-1; 12 bases are shared with TRBD1. This CDR3 spans 16 amino acids. The J segment lost 6 bases and the V segment lost 1 base, leaving 4 bases of the junction unmatched. Germline V gene sequence: CDR1 KGHSH, CDR2 LQKENI. CDR3 bases: TGTGCCAGCTCACCACAGGGACAGGGGGCCGGCAATGAGCAGTTCTTC. The encoded protein is CASSPQGQGAGNEQFF.

The V and J genes are TRBV4-3 and TRBJ1-2; TRBD1 matches 9 bases. Trimming removed 4 bases from V and 4 bases from J; junction bases left unmatched: 1. This CDR3 is built from 13 residues. Germline CDR1 reads LGHNA; CDR2 reads YSLEER. The CDR3 nucleotides read TGCGCCAGCAGCCTGGGACAGGGCTATGGCTACACCTTC. Its protein is CASSLGQGYGYTF.

The rearrangement joins TRBV10-2 to TRBJ1-6; no firm D call. Germline CDR1 is WSHSY and CDR2 is SAAADI. This CDR3 contains 13 residues. V was cut by 9 bases and J by 4 bases, with 10 bases left in between. The CDR3 coding sequence is TGCGCCAGGCCGGGAGGATATAATTCACCCCTCCACTTT. Translating gives CARPGGYNSPLHF.